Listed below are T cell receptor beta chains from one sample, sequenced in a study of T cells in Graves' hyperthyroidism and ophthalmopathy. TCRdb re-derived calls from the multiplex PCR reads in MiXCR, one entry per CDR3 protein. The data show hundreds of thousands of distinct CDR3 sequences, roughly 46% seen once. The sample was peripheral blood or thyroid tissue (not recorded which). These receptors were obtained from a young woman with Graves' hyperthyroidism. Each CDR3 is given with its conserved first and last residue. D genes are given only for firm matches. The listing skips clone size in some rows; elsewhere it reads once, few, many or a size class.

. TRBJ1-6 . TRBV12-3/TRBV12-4 CASSFSGAFRNSPLHF TGTGCCAGCAGTTTTTCGGGGGCGTTTCGTAATTCACCCCTCCACTTT
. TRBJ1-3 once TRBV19 CASSTPLAISGNTIYF TGTGCCAGTAGTACTCCACTAGCGATATCTGGAAACACCATATATTTT
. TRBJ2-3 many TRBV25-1 CASTGEDTQYF TGTGCCAGCACAGGGGAAGATACGCAGTATTTT
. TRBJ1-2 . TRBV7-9 CASSLGSGVAIVSPYGMANYGYTF TGTGCCAGCAGCTTAGGCTCAGGTGTAGCCATAGTTAGCCCCTACGGAATGGCTAACTATGGCTACACCTTC
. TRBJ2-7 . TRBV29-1 CSQDGQSSYEQYF TGCAGCCAAGACGGGCAGAGCTCCTACGAGCAGTACTTC
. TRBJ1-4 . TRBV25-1 CASSELLRGAF TGTGCCAGCAGTGAATTACTCCGGGGGGCTTTT
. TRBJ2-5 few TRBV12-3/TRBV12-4 CASSPGVLQETQYF TGTGCCAGCAGTCCCGGGGTTTTACAAGAGACCCAGTACTTC
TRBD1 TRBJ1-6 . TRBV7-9 CASSVGTASSPLHF TGTGCCAGTAGCGTCGGGACAGCCTCTTCACCCCTCCACTTT
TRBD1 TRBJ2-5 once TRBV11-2 CASRSEGTGQETQYF TGTGCCAGCAGATCAGAGGGGACAGGGCAAGAGACCCAGTACTTC
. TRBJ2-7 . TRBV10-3 CATSESGLLYEQHF TGTGCCACCAGTGAGTCAGGGCTGCTCTACGAGCAGCACTTC
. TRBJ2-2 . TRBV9 CASSGTAGELFF TGTGCCAGCAGCGGGACAGCCGGGGAGCTGTTTTTT
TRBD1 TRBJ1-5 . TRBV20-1 CSAEGQSNQPQHF TGCAGTGCGGAGGGACAGAGTAATCAGCCCCAGCATTTT
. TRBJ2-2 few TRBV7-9 CASSQVGGGELFF TGTGCCAGCAGCCAAGTGGGTGGCGGGGAGCTGTTTTTT
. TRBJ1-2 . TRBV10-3 CATHLRFPYGYTF TGTGCCACCCACCTCCGCTTTCCGTATGGCTACACCTTC
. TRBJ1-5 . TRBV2 CASSALRGGQPQHF TGTGCCAGCAGTGCGCTCAGGGGCGGACAGCCCCAGCATTTT
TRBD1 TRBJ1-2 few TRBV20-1 CSARLPGQRFYGYTF TGCAGTGCTAGGCTCCCGGGACAGAGATTTTATGGCTACACCTTC
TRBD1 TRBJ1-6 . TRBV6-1 CASTVQGERSPLHF TGTGCCAGCACCGTACAGGGGGAGAGATCACCCCTCCACTTT